These 10 T cell receptor beta chains came from one sample sequenced in a study of blood T cell repertoires in COVID-19. Profiled with immunoSEQ multiplex PCR; TCRdb holds only in-frame clones, not every one. This sample has about 41,000 clones, with 81% found just once. Sequencing input: peripheral blood. These receptors were obtained from a man between 35 and 55 years old with active or convalescent COVID-19.

The chain is built from TRBV6-2 or TRBV6-3 and TRBJ1-1; D is unclear. V lost 4 bases to trimming and J lost 5 bases, with 14 bases between them. Germline values: CDR1 MNHEY, CDR2 SVGEGT. CDR3 length: 14 amino acids. The CDR3, as DNA: TGTGCCAGCAGTTCGACGACGCGGCGGACTGAAGCTTTCTTT. It translates to CASSSTTRRTEAFF.

In this sample, this clone turned up a few times. The rearrangement joins TRBV9 to TRBJ2-1; 7 positions agree with TRBD2. Trimming cost V 0 bases and J 6 bases; bases outside gene matches: 9. The CDR3 is 16 amino acids. CDR1 and CDR2 (germline): SGDLS, YYNGEE. This chain's CDR3 is CASSVEAPTSSNEQFF. The DNA for the CDR3 is TGTGCCAGCAGCGTAGAGGCCCCGACTAGCTCCAATGAGCAGTTCTTC.

CDR3 DNA sequence: TGTGCCACCAGTGCGACACCGGGACAGGGGCCCGGGGAGCTGTTTTTT. It specifies CATSATPGQGPGELFF. The rearrangement uses TRBV24-1 and TRBJ2-2, with TRBD1 matching 10 bases. Germline CDR1 and CDR2: KGHDR and SFDVKD. V shed 5 bases, J shed 6 bases, and the junction held 8 bases outside the gene matches. The CDR3 sequence is 16 residues long.

This chain links TRBV6-5 with TRBJ1-5; D is undetermined. The CDR3 runs 13 residues. The V gene lost 7 bases and the J gene lost 4 bases, with 11 bases spanning the gap. In germline, CDR1 is MNHEY, CDR2 SVGAGI. CDR3 amino acids: CASTVLENQPQHF. In DNA, the CDR3 is TGTGCCAGCACGGTTTTGGAGAATCAGCCCCAGCATTTT.

This clone was counted between two and nine times. The rearrangement links TRBV5-4 to TRBJ2-3; TRBD1 agrees at 7 bases. Germline lookup yields CDR1 SGHNT and CDR2 YYREEE (reference sequence). The V gene end was trimmed by 0 bases and the J gene end by 2 bases; junction bases not matched to a gene: 3. The CDR3 totals 15 residues. CDR3 sequence reads: CASSLDRGYTDTQYF. In DNA, the CDR3 is TGTGCCAGCAGCTTGGACAGGGGCTACACAGATACGCAGTATTTT.

The chain has TRBV28 and TRBJ1-2; perhaps TRBD1 as D (5 bases). The CDR3 runs 11 residues. CDR1 is MDHEN, CDR2 SYDVKM, per germline. Trimming stripped 3 bases from V and 11 bases from J, with 10 bases between. The CDR3 is CASSFQGGYTF. CDR3 sequence (DNA): TGTGCCAGCAGTTTCCAGGGAGGATACACCTTC.

The table lists this clone with a count of one. This sequence joins TRBV5-6 and TRBJ2-7, with a possible D match to TRBD1 (5 bases). The CDR3 contains 12 residues. Trimming took 3 bases from V and 4 from J, leaving 8 bases between them. Germline CDR1 SGHDT, CDR2 YYEEEE. The CDR3 reads CASSSSGYEQYF. For the CDR3, the DNA is TGTGCCAGCAGCTCTTCAGGGTACGAGCAGTACTTC.

The chain carries TRBV30 and TRBJ1-5, with a weak D call TRBD1 (5 bases). The CDR3 runs to 13 residues. CDR1 and CDR2 from the germline V gene are GTSNPN and SVGIG (reference sequence). V was trimmed by 0 bases and J by 4 bases, leaving 7 bases between them. The CDR3 DNA reads TGTGCCTGGAGTGTATCAGGGAATCAGCCCCAGCATTTT. This sequence encodes CAWSVSGNQPQHF.

This clone was recorded only once. The chain has TRBV28 and TRBJ2-7; no firm D call. Trimming pared 6 bases from V and 4 bases from J, leaving 16 bases between. The germline CDR1 and CDR2 sequences are MDHEN and SYDVKM. The length of the CDR3 is 14 residues. The CDR3 DNA is TGTGCCAGCAGCCCCTCCTTAGTCCTTTACGAGCAGTACTTC. This sequence encodes CASSPSLVLYEQYF.

The genes are TRBV5-1 and TRBJ2-3; TRBD1 aligns across 8 bases. J lost 4 bases, V lost 2 bases, and 3 bases had no gene match. Germline values: CDR1 SGHRS, CDR2 YFSETQ. The CDR3 is made up of 14 amino acids. The CDR3 loop is CASSFQGASDTQYF. The CDR3 nucleotides read TGCGCCAGCAGCTTCCAGGGGGCCTCAGATACGCAGTATTTT.